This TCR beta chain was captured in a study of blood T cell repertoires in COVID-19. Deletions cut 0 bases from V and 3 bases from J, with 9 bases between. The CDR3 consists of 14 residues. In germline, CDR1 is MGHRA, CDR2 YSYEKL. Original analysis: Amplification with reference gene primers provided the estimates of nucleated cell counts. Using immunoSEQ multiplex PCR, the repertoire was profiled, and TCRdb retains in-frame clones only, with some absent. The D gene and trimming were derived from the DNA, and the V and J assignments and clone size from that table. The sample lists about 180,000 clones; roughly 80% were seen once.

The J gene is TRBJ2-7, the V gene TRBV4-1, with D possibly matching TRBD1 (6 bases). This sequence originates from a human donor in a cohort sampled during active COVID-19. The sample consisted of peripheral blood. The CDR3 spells CASSQEQGFYEQYF. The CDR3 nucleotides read TGCGCCAGCAGCCAAGAACAGGGCTTCTACGAGCAGTACTTC.